This passage covers 4 T cell receptor beta chains from one sample sequenced in a study of CD8 T cells in ankylosing spondylitis. Study-wide points: Made up of eight highly homologous variants, a TCR beta motif appeared characteristic of ankylosing spondylitis blood.

These receptors lack a known antigen. TCRdb re-called the 5' RACE reads with MiXCR, one entry per CDR3 protein. The repertoire includes around 440,000 distinct CDR3 sequences, roughly 17% of them detected once, and 1% sits in the top ten. The material sequenced was blood, either unsorted or a sorted T cell fraction (not recorded which). Receptor source: a male donor with ankylosing spondylitis.

Of note for this clonotype: A much larger clone sits a single nucleotide away, making a read error possible. The rearrangement uses TRBV12-3 or TRBV12-4 and TRBJ2-7; maybe TRBD1 (6 bases). The CDR3 is made up of 15 amino acids. Here the CDR3 reads CSSSGQGSPREEQYF. The CDR3 bases are TGTTCCAGCAGTGGGCAGGGGTCTCCGAGGGAGGAGCAGTACTTC.

The DNA of the CDR3 is TGTGCCAGCAGTTACTCGAAGTCCGGCCGATCGATCGATACGCAGTATTTT. Its protein is CASSYSKSGRSIDTQYF. This rearrangement joins TRBV6-2 or TRBV6-3 to TRBJ2-3; D ambiguous. Trimming stripped 0 bases from V and 6 bases from J, with 19 bases between. From germline, CDR1 is MNHEY and CDR2 SVGEGT. This CDR3 spans 17 amino acids.

The chain couples TRBV14 to TRBJ2-1; D is unclear. Between the trimmed V and J ends, which lost 2 bases and 4 bases, there was a span of 6 bases. The CDR3 sequence is 13 residues long. Germline V lookup: CDR1 SGHDN, CDR2 FVKESK. The chain's CDR3 is CASSQSLYNEQFF. CDR3 nucleotide sequence: TGTGCCAGCAGCCAAAGCTTGTACAATGAGCAGTTCTTC.

This chain connects TRBV6-1 to TRBJ1-1; 9 positions match TRBD1. The CDR3 contains 14 residues. CDR1 is MNHNS, CDR2 SASEGT, per germline. V lost 6 bases, J lost 5 bases, and 7 bases stayed unmatched. The CDR3 coding sequence is TGTGCCAGCAGGAGGGACAGGGCAGAAACTGAAGCTTTCTTT. Amino acid sequence: CASRRDRAETEAFF.